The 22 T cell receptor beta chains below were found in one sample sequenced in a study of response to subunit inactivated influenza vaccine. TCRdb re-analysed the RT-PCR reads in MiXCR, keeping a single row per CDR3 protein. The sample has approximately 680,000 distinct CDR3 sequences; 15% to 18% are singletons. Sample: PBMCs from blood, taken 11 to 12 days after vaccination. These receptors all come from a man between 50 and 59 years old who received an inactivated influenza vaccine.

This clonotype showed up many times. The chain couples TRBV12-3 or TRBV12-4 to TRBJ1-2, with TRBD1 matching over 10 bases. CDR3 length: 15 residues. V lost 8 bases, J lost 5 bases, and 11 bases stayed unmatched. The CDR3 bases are TGTGCCAGCGACGACCGGGACAGGGGCTTTTATGGCTACACCTTC. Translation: CASDDRDRGFYGYTF.

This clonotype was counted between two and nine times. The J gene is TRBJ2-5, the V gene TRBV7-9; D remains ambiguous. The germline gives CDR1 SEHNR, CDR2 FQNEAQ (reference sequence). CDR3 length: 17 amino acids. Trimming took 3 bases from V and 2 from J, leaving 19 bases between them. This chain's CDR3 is CASSFPSVPSPQETQYF. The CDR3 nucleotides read TGTGCCAGCAGCTTTCCCTCGGTCCCCAGCCCGCAAGAGACCCAGTACTTC.

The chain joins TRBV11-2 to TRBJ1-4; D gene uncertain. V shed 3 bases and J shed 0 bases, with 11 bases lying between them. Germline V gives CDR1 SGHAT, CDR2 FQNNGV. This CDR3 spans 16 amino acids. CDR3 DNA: TGTGCCAGCAGCTTGTACTGGGATGCAACTAATGAAAAACTGTTTTTT. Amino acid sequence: CASSLYWDATNEKLFF.

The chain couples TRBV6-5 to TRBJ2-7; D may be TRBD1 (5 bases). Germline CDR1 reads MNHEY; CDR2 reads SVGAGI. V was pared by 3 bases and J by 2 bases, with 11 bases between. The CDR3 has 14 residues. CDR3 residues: CASSYLQEAYEQYF. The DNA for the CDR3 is TGTGCCAGCAGTTATCTACAGGAAGCCTACGAGCAGTACTTC.

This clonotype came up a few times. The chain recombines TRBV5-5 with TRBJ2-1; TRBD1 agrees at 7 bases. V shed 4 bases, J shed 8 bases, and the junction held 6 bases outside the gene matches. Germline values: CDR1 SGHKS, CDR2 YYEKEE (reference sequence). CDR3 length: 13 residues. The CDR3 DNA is TGTGCCAGCAGCCCCCGAGACAGGGATGAGCAGTTCTTC. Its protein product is CASSPRDRDEQFF.

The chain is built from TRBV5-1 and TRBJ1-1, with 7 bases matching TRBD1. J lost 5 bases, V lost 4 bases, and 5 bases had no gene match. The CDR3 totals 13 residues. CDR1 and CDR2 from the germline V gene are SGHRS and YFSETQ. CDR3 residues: CASSVGTATEAFF. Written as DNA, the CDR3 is TGCGCCAGCAGCGTCGGGACAGCTACTGAAGCTTTCTTT.

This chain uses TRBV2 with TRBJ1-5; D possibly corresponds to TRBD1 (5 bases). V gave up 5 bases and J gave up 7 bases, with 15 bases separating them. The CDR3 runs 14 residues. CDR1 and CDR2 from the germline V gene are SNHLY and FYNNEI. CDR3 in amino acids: CASSRSAGRQPQHF. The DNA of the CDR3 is TGTGCCAGCAGTCGGTCTGCAGGGCGGCAGCCCCAGCATTTT.

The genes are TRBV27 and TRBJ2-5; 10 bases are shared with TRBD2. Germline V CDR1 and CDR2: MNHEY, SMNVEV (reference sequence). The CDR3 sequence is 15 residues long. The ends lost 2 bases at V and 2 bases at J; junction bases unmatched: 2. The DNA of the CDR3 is TGTGCCAGCAGTTTAGATAGCGGGGGGCAAGAGACCCAGTACTTC. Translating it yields CASSLDSGGQETQYF.

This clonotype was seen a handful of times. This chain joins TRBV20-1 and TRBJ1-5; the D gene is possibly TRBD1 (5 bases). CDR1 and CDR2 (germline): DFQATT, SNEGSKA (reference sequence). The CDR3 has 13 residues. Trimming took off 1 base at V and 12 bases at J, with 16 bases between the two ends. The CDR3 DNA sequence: TGCAGTGCTAGAGGTAGAGTAGGACACAGCCAGCATTTT. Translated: CSARGRVGHSQHF.

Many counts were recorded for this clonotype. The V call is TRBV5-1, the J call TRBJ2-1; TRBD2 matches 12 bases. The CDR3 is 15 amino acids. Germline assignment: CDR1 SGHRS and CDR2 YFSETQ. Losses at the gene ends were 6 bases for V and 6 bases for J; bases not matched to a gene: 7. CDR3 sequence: CASKKTSGSFNEQFF. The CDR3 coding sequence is TGCGCCAGCAAAAAGACTAGCGGGAGTTTCAATGAGCAGTTCTTC.

CDR3 nucleotides: TGTGCCAGCAGTACCCAGGTAAAAGGCAATCAGCCCCAGCATTTT. It yields the protein CASSTQVKGNQPQHF. This rearrangement joins TRBV28 to TRBJ1-5; D not certain. The CDR3 totals 15 residues. With 5 bases removed from V and 2 bases from J, the gap between germline ends came to 13 bases. From germline, CDR1 is MDHEN and CDR2 SYDVKM.

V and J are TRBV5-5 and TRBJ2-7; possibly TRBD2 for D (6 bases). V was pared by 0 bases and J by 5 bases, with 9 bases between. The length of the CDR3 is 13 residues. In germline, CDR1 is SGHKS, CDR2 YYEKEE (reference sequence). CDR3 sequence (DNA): TGTGCCAGCAGCTTGGACTGGGGGGACGAGCAGTACTTC. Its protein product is CASSLDWGDEQYF.

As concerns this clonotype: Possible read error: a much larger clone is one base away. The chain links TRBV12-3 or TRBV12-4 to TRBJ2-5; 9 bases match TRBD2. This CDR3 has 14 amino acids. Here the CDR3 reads CARSLGTSRETQYF. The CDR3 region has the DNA TGTGCCAGAAGTTTAGGGACTAGCCGGGAGACCCAGTACTTC.

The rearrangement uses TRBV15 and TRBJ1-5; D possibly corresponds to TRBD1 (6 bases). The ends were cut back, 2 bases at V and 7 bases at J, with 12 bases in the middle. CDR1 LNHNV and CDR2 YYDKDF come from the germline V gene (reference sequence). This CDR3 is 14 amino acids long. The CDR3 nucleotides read TGTGCCACCAGCAGACAGGGGCATGGACAGCCCCAGCATTTT. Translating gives CATSRQGHGQPQHF.

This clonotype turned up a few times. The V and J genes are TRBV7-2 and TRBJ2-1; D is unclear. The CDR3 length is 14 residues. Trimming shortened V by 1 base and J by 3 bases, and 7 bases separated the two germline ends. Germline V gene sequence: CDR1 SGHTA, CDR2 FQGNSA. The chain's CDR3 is CASSLELLYNEQFF. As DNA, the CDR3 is TGTGCCAGCAGCTTAGAACTGCTCTACAATGAGCAGTTCTTC.

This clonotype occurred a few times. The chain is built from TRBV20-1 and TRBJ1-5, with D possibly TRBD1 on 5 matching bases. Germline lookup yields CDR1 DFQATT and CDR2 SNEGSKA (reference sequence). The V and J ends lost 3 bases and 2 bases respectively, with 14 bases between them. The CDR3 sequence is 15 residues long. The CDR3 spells CSASYGASGNQPQHF. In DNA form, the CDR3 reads TGCAGTGCTAGCTACGGGGCGTCTGGCAATCAGCCCCAGCATTTT.

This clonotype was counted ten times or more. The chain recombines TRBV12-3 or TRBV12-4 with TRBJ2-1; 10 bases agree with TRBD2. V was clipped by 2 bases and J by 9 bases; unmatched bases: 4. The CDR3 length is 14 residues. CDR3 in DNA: TGTGCCAGCAGTTTAAGCGGGAGGGCGGGTGAGCAGTTCTTC. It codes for CASSLSGRAGEQFF.

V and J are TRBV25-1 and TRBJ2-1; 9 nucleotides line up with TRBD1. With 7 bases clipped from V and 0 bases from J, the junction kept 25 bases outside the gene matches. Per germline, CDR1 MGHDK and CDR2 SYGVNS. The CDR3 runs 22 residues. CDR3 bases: TGTGCCAGCAAGCAAAACACCTACCTCCGGGACAGGGAGAGTCTCTCCTACAATGAGCAGTTCTTC. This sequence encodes CASKQNTYLRDRESLSYNEQFF. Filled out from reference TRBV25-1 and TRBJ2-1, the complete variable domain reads EADIYQTPRYLVIGTGKKITLECSQTMGHDKMYWYQQDPGMELHLIHYSYGVNSTEKGDLSSESTVSRIRTEHFPLTLESARPSHTSQYLCASKQNTYLRDRESLSYNEQFFGPGTRLTVL.

In DNA, the CDR3 is TGTGCCAGCAGTTACCGTCGGGGGGTTAGAGGCTACACCTTC. Residues: CASSYRRGVRGYTF. This chain uses TRBV6-5 with TRBJ1-2; tentatively, D is TRBD1 (5 bases). CDR3 size: 14 residues. V lost 2 bases to trimming and J lost 8 bases, with 15 bases between them. CDR1 MNHEY and CDR2 SVGAGI come from the germline V gene.

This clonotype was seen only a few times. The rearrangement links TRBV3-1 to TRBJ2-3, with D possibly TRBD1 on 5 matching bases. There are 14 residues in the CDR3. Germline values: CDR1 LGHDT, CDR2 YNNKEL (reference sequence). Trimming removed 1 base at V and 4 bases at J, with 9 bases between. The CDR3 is CASSQVGRADTQYF. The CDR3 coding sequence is TGTGCCAGCAGCCAAGTCGGCAGGGCAGATACGCAGTATTTT.

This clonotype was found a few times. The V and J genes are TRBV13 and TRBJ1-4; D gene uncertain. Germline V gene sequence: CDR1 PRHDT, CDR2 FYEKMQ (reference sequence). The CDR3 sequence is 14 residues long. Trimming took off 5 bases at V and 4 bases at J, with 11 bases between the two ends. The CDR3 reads CASSVRRNNEKLFF. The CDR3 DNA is TGTGCCAGCAGCGTCAGACGGAATAATGAAAAACTGTTTTTT.

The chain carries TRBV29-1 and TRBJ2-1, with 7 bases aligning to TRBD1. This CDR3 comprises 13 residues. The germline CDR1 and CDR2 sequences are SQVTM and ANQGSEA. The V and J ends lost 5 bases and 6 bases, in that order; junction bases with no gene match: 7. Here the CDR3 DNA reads TGCAGCGTTCGTAAGGGGGCCGTCAATGAGCAGTTCTTC. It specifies CSVRKGAVNEQFF.